One sample yielded the 13 T cell receptor beta chains listed below, sequenced in a study of vaccination and CD4 T cells after COVID-19. As for treatment: approximately 11-day PBMC culture with coronavirus spike peptide pools or control peptides (ViraFEST assay). The study sequenced cultured CD4+ T cell DNA using the Oncomine TCR Beta short-read assay. In TCRdb, the PCR reads were re-called with MiXCR into one record per CDR3 protein. The sample includes 15,000 to 20,000 distinct CDR3 sequences, about 61% seen only once; the top ten take about 8.3%. Their recognized antigens are unknown. Sequences were obtained from CD4+ T cells from blood, cultured in vitro. These receptors were obtained from a human donor who had recovered from COVID-19.

This chain links TRBV18 with TRBJ2-3; 12 positions agree with TRBD2. The V gene end was trimmed by 3 bases and the J gene end by 1 base; junction bases not matched to a gene: 2. Germline V gene data show CDR1 as KGHSH and CDR2 as LQKENI. The CDR3 is 16 amino acids. CDR3 DNA sequence: TGTGCCAGCTCACCCGGACTAGCGGGGCGCACAGATACGCAGTATTTT. This codes for CASSPGLAGRTDTQYF.

CDR3 in amino acids: CASSVGLATPYNEQFF. CDR3 bases: TGTGCCAGCAGCGTGGGACTAGCGACACCTTACAATGAGCAGTTCTTC. This chain joins TRBV7-2 and TRBJ2-1; 10 bases agree with TRBD2. From germline, CDR1 is SGHTA and CDR2 FQGNSA. V lost 5 bases and J lost 4; bases outside the gene matches: 8. CDR3 length: 16 amino acids.

This clonotype was counted only a few times. The chain employs TRBV27 and TRBJ2-7; the D is unclear. Trimming stripped 0 bases from V and 5 bases from J, with 8 bases between. Germline CDR1 and CDR2: MNHEY and SMNVEV (reference sequence). The length of the CDR3 is 13 residues. The CDR3 protein is CASSLSNWNEQYF. CDR3 bases: TGTGCCAGCAGTTTATCGAACTGGAACGAGCAGTACTTC.

The chain carries TRBV20-1 and TRBJ1-1; 8 bases map to TRBD1. The CDR3 consists of 14 residues. V dropped 3 bases and J dropped 0; count of bases not matched to a gene: 3. Germline lookup yields CDR1 DFQATT and CDR2 SNEGSKA (reference sequence). DNA of the CDR3: TGCAGTGCTAGTGGACAGGGCATGAACACTGAAGCTTTCTTT. This encodes CSASGQGMNTEAFF.

Concerning this clonotype: Compared with germline, one end of the junction differs, possibly owing to a read error. The chain links TRBV28 to TRBJ1-2; TRBD1 matches at 9 bases. This CDR3 spans 12 amino acids. Per germline, CDR1 MDHEN and CDR2 SYDVKM. The CDR3 DNA sequence: TGTGCCAGCAGTTTATACAGGGGGCTTAGGGTCTTC. Its translation: CASSLYRGLRVF.

This clonotype has just one count. The V gene is TRBV19, the J gene TRBJ2-3; 8 nucleotides match TRBD2. The V gene's germline CDR1 is LNHDA and CDR2 SQIVND (reference sequence). This CDR3 is 15 amino acids long. The trim removed 7 bases at V and 4 bases at J, leaving 10 bases unmatched. DNA for the CDR3: TGTGCCAGTACCCCTTACAGCGGGAGTGCAGATACGCAGTATTTT. Translation: CASTPYSGSADTQYF.

The V gene is TRBV21-1, the J gene TRBJ2-7; TRBD2 reflects the table's D call only, with no check against the DNA. TRBV21-1 is a pseudogene locus. The CDR3 has 19 residues. The CDR3 DNA is TGTGCCACCACCGCTATACCGGGACTAGCGGTCTCCGGATACTACGAGCAGTACTTC. Amino acid sequence: CATTAIPGLAVSGYYEQYF.

This rearrangement joins TRBV11-2 to TRBJ2-3; D is ambiguous. This CDR3 has 14 residues. V was pared by 1 base and J by 1 base, with 6 bases between. CDR1 and CDR2 (germline): SGHAT, FQNNGV. CDR3 amino acids: CASSLGSRTDTQYF. In DNA, the CDR3 is TGTGCCAGCAGCTTAGGGTCTCGCACAGATACGCAGTATTTT.

The chain uses TRBV7-9 and TRBJ2-2; TRBD2 aligns across 11 bases. Trimming cost V 5 bases and J 4 bases; bases outside gene matches: 6. This CDR3 has 16 amino acids. The germline V gene encodes CDR1 SEHNR and CDR2 FQNEAQ (reference sequence). This CDR3 reads CASSPLAGVVTGELFF. In DNA, the CDR3 is TGTGCCAGCAGCCCACTAGCGGGAGTCGTCACCGGGGAGCTGTTTTTT.

The sample holds a few counts of this clonotype. The chain combines TRBV6-2 or TRBV6-3 with TRBJ2-7; D is unresolved. The V gene lost 7 bases and the J gene lost 2 bases, with 15 bases spanning the gap. CDR1 is MNHEY, CDR2 SVGEGT, per germline. This CDR3 spans 14 amino acids. DNA for the CDR3: TGTGCCAGCACTAGGTCAGGAGTTACCTACGAGCAGTACTTC. As protein: CASTRSGVTYEQYF.

V gene TRBV12-3 or TRBV12-4 combines with J gene TRBJ1-5, with D hard to call. Trimming removed 8 bases at V and 0 bases at J, with 11 bases between. The CDR3 length is 14 residues. The CDR3 DNA sequence: TGTGCCAGCTCTACCCCCGATAGCAATCAGCCCCAGCATTTT. This gives the protein CASSTPDSNQPQHF.

The chain joins TRBV7-2 to TRBJ2-5; 8 nucleotides align to TRBD1. V shed 4 bases and J 5 bases; nucleotides not matched to a gene: 15. Per germline, CDR1 SGHTA and CDR2 FQGNSA. The CDR3 runs to 17 residues. This CDR3 reads CASSSPNGQGSGETQYF. The DNA of the CDR3 is TGTGCCAGCAGCTCCCCGAACGGACAGGGCTCGGGGGAGACCCAGTACTTC.

This chain links TRBV6-2 or TRBV6-3 with TRBJ2-5, with D perhaps being TRBD1 or TRBD2 (5 bases each). The germline V gene encodes CDR1 MNHEY and CDR2 SVGEGT. This CDR3 has 17 amino acids. V was cut by 0 bases and J by 2 bases, with 16 bases left in between. CDR3 coding DNA: TGTGCCAGCAGTTACTCGCTGTTGAGGGGCCTTCAAGAGACCCAGTACTTC. Translating it yields CASSYSLLRGLQETQYF.